Only one count was recorded for the clone carrying this TCR beta chain. This sample was included in a study of chemoradiotherapy in HPV16-positive cancers. Repertoires were sampled repeatedly during chemoradiotherapy. This CDR3 contains 12 residues. Germline V gene lookup returns CDR1 GTSNPN and CDR2 SVGIG (reference sequence). Trimming removed 8 bases at V and 5 bases at J, with 13 bases between. The repertoire was sequenced with immunoSEQ multiplex PCR; TCRdb's copy has only in-frame clones and lacks some. Altogether tens of thousands of clones are present, 84% being singletons, with the ten largest covering less than 6.5%.

The input for sequencing was blood, taken from a patient who underwent chemoradiotherapy. The sequence came from a human donor with HPV-associated anogenital cancer. V is TRBV30 and J is TRBJ1-3, with D unresolved. CDR3 protein: CATLRERNTIYF. CDR3 sequence (DNA): TGTGCCACCCTCCGGGAGCGAAACACCATATATTTT.